These 20 T cell receptor beta chains share one sample of origin, sequenced in a study of T-cell reconstitution after alpha-beta-depleted transplantation in children. Unique molecular identifiers featured in how the TCRbeta library was prepared. TCRdb passed the PCR reads through MiXCR, listing each CDR3 protein once. This repertoire shows a few hundred thousand distinct CDR3 sequences, over 20% found once; its top ten account for around 36%. This specimen was PBMCs, taken before TCRalphabeta/CD19-depleted stem cell transplant. These receptors all stem from a boy in the first two years of life with Wiskott-Aldrich syndrome, due to receive a stem cell transplant.

The rearrangement uses TRBV7-6 and TRBJ1-1; D is ambiguous. The CDR3 runs 14 residues. Germline-derived CDR1 and CDR2 are SGHVS and FNYEAQ. The V end was cut by 2 bases, the J end by 0 bases, with 7 bases between. CDR3 region: CASSLSEVNTEAFF. The CDR3 DNA is TGTGCCAGCAGCTTAAGCGAGGTGAACACTGAAGCTTTCTTT.

This clonotype turned up a few times. This chain connects TRBV14 to TRBJ2-1, with 16 bases aligning to TRBD2. Germline-derived CDR1 and CDR2 are SGHDN and FVKESK. The trim removed 1 base at V and 7 bases at J, leaving 4 bases unmatched. The CDR3 loop spans 17 amino acids. CDR3 in amino acids: CASSQARGLAGGNEQFF. In nucleotides, the CDR3 is TGTGCCAGCAGCCAAGCCCGGGGACTAGCGGGAGGGAATGAGCAGTTCTTC.

The chain joins TRBV12-3 or TRBV12-4 to TRBJ2-6; no clear D gene. The CDR3 extends over 16 amino acids. V was cut by 1 base and J by 2 bases, with 9 bases left in between. CDR3 amino acids: CASSLVRKAGANVLTF. CDR3 sequence (DNA): TGTGCCAGCAGTTTAGTCAGGAAGGCTGGGGCCAACGTCCTGACTTTC.

V usage is TRBV6-1 and J usage is TRBJ2-7; D is tentatively TRBD1 or TRBD2 (5 bases each). The CDR3 totals 13 residues. Germline CDR1 and CDR2: MNHNS and SASEGT. Trimming took off 5 bases at V and 2 bases at J, with 10 bases between the two ends. The CDR3 DNA is TGTGCCAGCAGTCGGGACCCCCCCTACGAGCAGTACTTC. It specifies CASSRDPPYEQYF.

The CDR3 here is CSAPGTSGYEQYF. Written as DNA, the CDR3 is TGCAGTGCCCCCGGGACTAGCGGTTACGAGCAGTACTTC. The genes are TRBV20-1 and TRBJ2-7; TRBD2 aligns across 11 bases. The germline CDR1 and CDR2 sequences are DFQATT and SNEGSKA (reference sequence). This CDR3 is built from 13 residues. Trimming cost V 6 bases and J 4 bases; bases outside gene matches: 5.

The chain is built from TRBV20-1 and TRBJ2-7, with TRBD1 as a possible D gene (6 bases). The CDR3 runs 15 residues. Germline assignment: CDR1 DFQATT and CDR2 SNEGSKA (reference sequence). The V and J ends lost 3 bases and 1 base respectively, with 16 bases between them. CDR3 sequence reads: CSARGLDSGSYEQYF. The DNA of the CDR3 is TGCAGTGCTAGGGGATTGGACAGTGGGTCCTACGAGCAGTACTTC.

This clonotype has only a few counts. V gene TRBV10-3 combines with J gene TRBJ2-3, with 11 positions matching TRBD2. Per germline, CDR1 ENHRY and CDR2 SYGVKD. The ends lost 7 bases at V and 1 base at J; junction bases unmatched: 4. The CDR3 sequence is 15 residues long. CDR3 residues: CAITVLAGGTDTQYF. CDR3 sequence (DNA): TGTGCCATCACCGTACTAGCGGGAGGCACAGATACGCAGTATTTT.

V gene TRBV20-1 combines with J gene TRBJ2-3; D not certain. This CDR3 comprises 13 residues. Germline values: CDR1 DFQATT, CDR2 SNEGSKA (reference sequence). The ends were cut back, 1 base at V and 4 bases at J, with 9 bases in the middle. The CDR3 bases are TGCAGTGCTAGAGGAGAGACGCCAGATACGCAGTATTTT. Its protein is CSARGETPDTQYF.

The chain carries TRBV4-1 and TRBJ2-3, with D perhaps TRBD2 (6 bases). This CDR3 has 17 amino acids. The V end was cut by 4 bases, the J end by 0 bases, with 17 bases between. Germline CDR1 is MGHRA and CDR2 is YSYEKL. The CDR3 sequence is CASSPQYSGASTDTQYF. In DNA, the CDR3 is TGCGCCAGCAGCCCTCAATATAGCGGCGCTAGCACAGATACGCAGTATTTT.

The rearrangement uses TRBV28 and TRBJ2-7, with TRBD2 identical over 11 bases. From germline, CDR1 is MDHEN and CDR2 SYDVKM. V lost 6 bases and J lost 7; bases outside the gene matches: 11. The CDR3 runs to 15 residues. CDR3 coding DNA: TGTGCCAGCAGACCTAGCGGGAGGATCTTGGGAGAGCAGTACTTC. Protein product: CASRPSGRILGEQYF.

This clonotype was picked up a small number of times. The rearrangement joins TRBV5-1 to TRBJ2-1; no clear D. The CDR3 covers 16 residues. Deletions cut 1 base from V and 5 bases from J, with 16 bases between. CDR1 SGHRS and CDR2 YFSETQ come from the germline V gene. The CDR3 here is CASSLRSAPGHNEQFF. CDR3 nucleotides: TGCGCCAGCAGCTTGCGGTCAGCCCCGGGCCACAATGAGCAGTTCTTC.

V usage is TRBV4-1 and J usage is TRBJ2-1, with D uncertain. V gave up 4 bases and J gave up 3 bases, with 19 bases separating them. Germline V gene sequence: CDR1 MGHRA, CDR2 YSYEKL. This CDR3 contains 17 residues. CDR3 DNA: TGCGCCAGCAGCCGCTCATTTACAACAAACCGCTACAATGAGCAGTTCTTC. Its protein is CASSRSFTTNRYNEQFF.

This clonotype was seen once. The chain couples TRBV24-1 to TRBJ1-1, with D perhaps TRBD1 (6 bases). The CDR3 is made up of 13 amino acids. Germline assignment: CDR1 KGHDR and CDR2 SFDVKD. V was shortened by 9 bases and J by 5 bases, with 15 bases between the two germline ends. CDR3 DNA: TGTGCCACCGCGGCCAGGGGAGGGACTGAAGCTTTCTTT. Residues: CATAARGGTEAFF.

This clonotype was found a few times. The chain couples TRBV5-1 to TRBJ2-2, with D perhaps TRBD1 (6 bases). The CDR3 is 15 amino acids. The germline V and J ends were trimmed by 3 bases and 0 bases, with 9 bases remaining between them. Germline CDR1 is SGHRS and CDR2 is YFSETQ. CDR3 in amino acids: CASSSGVTNTGELFF. The CDR3 DNA is TGCGCCAGCAGCTCAGGGGTTACGAACACCGGGGAGCTGTTTTTT.

The rearrangement joins TRBV5-1 to TRBJ2-1; TRBD2 is a possible D gene (6 bases). CDR3 size: 11 residues. V shed 6 bases and J shed 5 bases, with 6 bases lying between them. Germline lookup yields CDR1 SGHRS and CDR2 YFSETQ. In nucleotides, the CDR3 is TGCGCCAGCACTAGCGACAATGAGCAGTTCTTC. Translating it yields CASTSDNEQFF.

This clonotype was seen a handful of times. The gene calls are TRBV7-8 and TRBJ2-1, with 14 positions matching TRBD2. Germline V lookup: CDR1 SGHVS, CDR2 FQNEAQ. This CDR3 is 17 amino acids long. V shed 4 bases, J shed 3 bases, and the junction held 5 bases outside the gene matches. DNA for the CDR3: TGTGCCAGCAGCTCTTGGGGACTAGCGGGAGTCTACAATGAGCAGTTCTTC. Translating it yields CASSSWGLAGVYNEQFF.

This chain uses TRBV10-1 with TRBJ2-2; no clear D. The germline gives CDR1 WNHNN, CDR2 SYGVQD (reference sequence). The length of the CDR3 is 16 residues. V gave up 6 bases and J gave up 1 base, with 15 bases separating them. CDR3 coding DNA: TGCGCCAGCAGGGCCAAGGGCGTCGGGAACACCGGGGAGCTGTTTTTT. This sequence encodes CASRAKGVGNTGELFF.

This clonotype was detected a few times. This chain joins TRBV30 and TRBJ1-1; 8 positions match TRBD1. The CDR3 has 12 amino acids. Germline assignment: CDR1 GTSNPN and CDR2 SVGIG (reference sequence). Trimming at V came to 5 bases and at J to 2 bases, leaving 1 base not matched to a gene. This chain's CDR3 is CAWDRGNTEAFF. In DNA, the CDR3 is TGTGCCTGGGACAGGGGAAACACTGAAGCTTTCTTT. Using reference TRBV30 and TRBJ1-1 for the parts outside the CDR3, the full variable domain is SQTIHQWPATLVQPVGSPLSLECTVEGTSNPNLYWYRQAAGRGLQLLFYSVGIGQISSEVPQNLSASRPQDRQFILSSKKLLLSDSGFYLCAWDRGNTEAFFGQGTRLTVV.

The chain recombines TRBV20-1 with TRBJ1-6, with D maybe TRBD1 (6 bases). The CDR3 extends over 14 amino acids. Per the germline V gene, CDR1 is DFQATT and CDR2 is SNEGSKA (reference sequence). V was pared by 6 bases and J by 9 bases, with 18 bases between. The CDR3 DNA is TGCAGTGCAATATCTTCGGGGGGCGGTTCACCCCTCCACTTT. Translation gives CSAISSGGGSPLHF.

The rearrangement uses TRBV24-1 and TRBJ2-7, with 10 bases lining up with TRBD1. The V gene end was trimmed by 2 bases and the J gene end by 2 bases; junction bases not matched to a gene: 5. The germline V gene has CDR1 KGHDR and CDR2 SFDVKD. This CDR3 is 16 amino acids long. As DNA, the CDR3 is TGTGCCACCAGTGATTCGGGACAGGGGAATCCCTACGAGCAGTACTTC. It yields the protein CATSDSGQGNPYEQYF.